This is a list of T cell receptor beta chains from one sample in a study of T cell changes during pregnancy in multiple sclerosis. Sequencing was performed with immunoSEQ multiplex PCR; in TCRdb, only in-frame clones are kept and a portion is missing. The sample has 45,000 or so clones, approximately 96% seen once; the top ten hold about 0.92%. The source was peripheral blood, collected in the second trimester of pregnancy. The receptors derive from a female donor with multiple sclerosis, enrolled in a pregnancy study. The CDR3 runs from the conserved cysteine through the conserved F or W. A D gene is named only where the DNA matches it firmly. Clone size appears in some rows only: once, few, many, or a class for an expanded clone.

v_call	j_call	d_call	clone_size	cdr3_nt	cdr3_aa
TRBV28	TRBJ2-7	.	.	TGTGCCAGCAGTTTACCACAGGGTAAGGCCTACGAGCAGTACTTC	CASSLPQGKAYEQYF
TRBV11-3	TRBJ2-1	TRBD2	.	TGTGCCAGCAGCTTAGGGGGGGGAGCCAATGAGCAGTTCTTC	CASSLGGGANEQFF
TRBV27	TRBJ2-7	.	.	TGTGCCAGCAGACAGGGACACATAGACCTCTACGAGCAGTACTTC	CASRQGHIDLYEQYF
TRBV2	TRBJ1-1	TRBD1	.	TGTGCCAGCAGTATAGGACAGGCGAACACTGAAGCTTTCTTT	CASSIGQANTEAFF
TRBV18	TRBJ1-4	.	.	TGTGCCAGCTCAGGCTCAGCAACTAATGAAAAACTGTTTTTT	CASSGSATNEKLFF
TRBV4-3	TRBJ1-4	.	once	TGCGCCAGCAGCCAAGATGGAACAGAGGGTGAAAAACTGTTTTTT	CASSQDGTEGEKLFF
TRBV7-6	TRBJ2-7	TRBD2	once	TGTGCCAGCAGCCACACCGGGGCCGGACTAGAGAATAGAGTGGACTCCTACGAGCAGTACTTC	CASSHTGAGLENRVDSYEQYF
TRBV19	TRBJ2-6	.	.	TGTGCCAGTAGTATTAGACAGGCCGGCTCTGGGGCCAACGTCCTGACTTTC	CASSIRQAGSGANVLTF
TRBV5-1	TRBJ2-5	.	.	TGCGCCAGCAGCCCGACTGCTCAGAGGACCCAGTACTTC	CASSPTAQRTQYF
TRBV7-9	TRBJ2-3	TRBD2	.	TGTGCCAGCAGCCCCCCAGGGTTAGCGGGGGGTCGAGGAGATACGCAGTATTTT	CASSPPGLAGGRGDTQYF
TRBV19	TRBJ2-7	TRBD1	.	TGTGCCAGTAGCGACAGGGGGTACGAGCAGTACTTC	CASSDRGYEQYF
TRBV4-3	TRBJ2-5	TRBD2	.	TGCGCCAGCAGCCAAGATCTACAGCGGGGTGAGACCCAGTACTTC	CASSQDLQRGETQYF
TRBV27	TRBJ2-7	TRBD2	.	TGTGCCAGCTCAGTGCGTGTGGGACGGGAGGTATACTACGAGCAGTACTTC	CASSVRVGREVYYEQYF
TRBV19	TRBJ2-1	.	.	TGTGCCAGTAGTAGAGTCATCTTCTACAATGAGCAGTTCTTC	CASSRVIFYNEQFF
TRBV20-1	TRBJ2-4	TRBD1	.	TGCAGCTGGGACAGGGAAAACATTCAGTACTTC	CSWDRENIQYF